These 5 T cell receptor beta chains were sequenced from one sample in a study of beta chain features in type 1 diabetes (dated by TCRdb to 2017 to 2018). Library method: the immunoSEQ multiplex PCR assay. The High Capacity cDNA Reverse Transcription Kit was used to reverse transcribe all of the isolated RNA, meaning that expressed TCRB transcripts were what got sequenced. TCRdb's version of the immuneACCESS table is confined to in-frame rearrangements and falls short of the full clone set. An unresolved V gene accounts for under half of the shortfall where checked; the remainder is of unknown origin. In all, the sample holds 900,000 or so clones, and under 20% of those were seen once. The top ten clones comprise 0.02% to 0.025% of the sample. Sequenced material: naive CD4+ T cells from blood. The sample's cell subset or site label is to be understood as: true naive CD4+ T cells. These receptors all come from a woman aged 18-29 years in good health.

The chain carries TRBV5-1 and TRBJ1-1; D might be TRBD1 (6 bases). V gave up 4 bases and J gave up 2 bases, with 12 bases separating them. This CDR3 contains 14 residues. Germline V gene sequence: CDR1 SGHRS, CDR2 YFSETQ. CDR3 in amino acids: CASSLGHQNTEAFF. DNA of the CDR3: TGCGCCAGCAGCCTGGGACACCAAAACACTGAAGCTTTCTTT.

The chain is built from TRBV19 and TRBJ2-2; TRBD1 is a possible D gene (6 bases). Trimming cost V 3 bases and J 4 bases, with 9 bases left between them. The germline gives CDR1 LNHDA, CDR2 SQIVND (reference sequence). This CDR3 region has 14 residues. CDR3 coding DNA: TGTGCCAGTAGTATCAGGGGTGTCACCGGGGAGCTGTTTTTT. It translates to CASSIRGVTGELFF.

DNA for the CDR3: TGTGCCAGCAGTAGGGACAGCTACTCTGGGGCCAACGTCCTGACTTTC. This gives the protein CASSRDSYSGANVLTF. The rearrangement uses TRBV6-4 and TRBJ2-6, with TRBD1 matching 7 bases. The junction had 4 bases not matched to a gene; V was cut back by 5 bases and J by 0 bases. Germline CDR1 MRHNA, CDR2 SNTAGT. There are 16 residues in the CDR3.

This clone was counted only a few times. The sample contains more than one DNA sequence encoding this CDR3. This chain uses TRBV28 with TRBJ2-1; the D is unclear. Germline CDR1 and CDR2: MDHEN and SYDVKM. Trimming took 6 bases from V and 4 from J, leaving 7 bases between them. This CDR3 is built from 12 residues. The CDR3: CASRGPYNEQFF. CDR3 DNA: TGTGCCAGCAGGGGTCCATACAATGAGCAGTTCTTC.

V and J are TRBV7-2 and TRBJ2-7; D perhaps matches TRBD1 (6 bases). The V and J ends lost 5 bases and 2 bases respectively, with 16 bases between them. Looked up from germline, CDR1 is SGHTA and CDR2 is FQGNSA. CDR3 length equals 15 residues. The CDR3 DNA sequence: TGTGCCAGCAGCCTCAGTCTGGACAGCCCCTACGAGCAGTACTTC. It encodes CASSLSLDSPYEQYF. The full variable domain, in which reference TRBV7-2 and TRBJ2-7 provide the parts outside the CDR3, is GAGVSQSPSNKVTEKGKDVELRCDPISGHTALYWYRQSLGQGLEFLIYFQGNSAPDKSGLPSDRFSAERTGGSVSTLTIQRTQQEDSAVYLCASSLSLDSPYEQYFGPGTRLTVT.